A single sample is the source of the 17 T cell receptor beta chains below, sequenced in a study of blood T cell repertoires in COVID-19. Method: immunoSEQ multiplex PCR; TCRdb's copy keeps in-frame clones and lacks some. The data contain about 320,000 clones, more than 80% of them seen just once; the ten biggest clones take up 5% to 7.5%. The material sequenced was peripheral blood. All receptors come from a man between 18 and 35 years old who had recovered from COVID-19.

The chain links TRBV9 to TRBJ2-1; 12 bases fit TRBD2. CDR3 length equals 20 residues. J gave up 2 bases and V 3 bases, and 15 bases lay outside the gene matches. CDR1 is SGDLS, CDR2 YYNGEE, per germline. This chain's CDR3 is CASSAAAFLAGGHPYNEQFF. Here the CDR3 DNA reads TGTGCCAGCAGCGCGGCGGCATTCCTAGCGGGAGGGCATCCCTACAATGAGCAGTTCTTC.

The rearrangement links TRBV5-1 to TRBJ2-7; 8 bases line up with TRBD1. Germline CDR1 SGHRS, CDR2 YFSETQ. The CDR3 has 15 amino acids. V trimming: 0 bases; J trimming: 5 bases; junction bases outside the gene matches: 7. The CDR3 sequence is CASSLARPGGDEQYF. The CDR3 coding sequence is TGCGCCAGCAGCTTGGCCCGGCCAGGGGGCGACGAGCAGTACTTC.

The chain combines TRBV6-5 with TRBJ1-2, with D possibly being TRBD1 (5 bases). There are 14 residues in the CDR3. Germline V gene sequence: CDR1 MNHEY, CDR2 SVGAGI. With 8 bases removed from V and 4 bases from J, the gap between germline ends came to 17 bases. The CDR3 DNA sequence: TGTGCCAGCGGGGTGGGGCCTCCTTCCTATGGCTACACCTTC. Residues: CASGVGPPSYGYTF.

In DNA form, the CDR3 reads TGTGCCAGCAGCTTACGGACAGGGGCCGACAATGAGCAGTTCTTC. Protein sequence: CASSLRTGADNEQFF. The genes are TRBV7-8 and TRBJ2-1, with 9 bases identical to TRBD1. Germline V gives CDR1 SGHVS, CDR2 FQNEAQ. Germline trimming cut 2 bases from V and 5 bases from J; bases unmatched to any gene: 4. The CDR3 runs 15 residues.

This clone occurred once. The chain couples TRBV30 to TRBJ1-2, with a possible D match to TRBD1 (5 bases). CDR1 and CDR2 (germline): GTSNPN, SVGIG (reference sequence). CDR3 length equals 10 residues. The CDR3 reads CAGRYYGYTF. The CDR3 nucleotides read TGTGCGGGGCGATACTATGGCTACACCTTC.

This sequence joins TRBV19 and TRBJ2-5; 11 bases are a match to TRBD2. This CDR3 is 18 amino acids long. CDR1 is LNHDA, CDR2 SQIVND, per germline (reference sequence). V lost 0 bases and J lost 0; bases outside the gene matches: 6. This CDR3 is CASSIDGGTSGDQETQYF. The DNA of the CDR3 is TGTGCCAGTAGTATAGATGGGGGGACTAGCGGCGACCAAGAGACCCAGTACTTC. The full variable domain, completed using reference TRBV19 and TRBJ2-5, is DGGITQSPKYLFRKEGQNVTLSCEQNLNHDAMYWYRQDPGQGLRLIYYSQIVNDFQKGDIAEGYSVSREKKESFPLTVTSAQKNPTAFYLCASSIDGGTSGDQETQYFGPGTRLLVL.

Here the CDR3 DNA reads TGTGCCAGCAGCTTAGCAGGGGCGCATCAGCCCCAGCATTTT. This translates into CASSLAGAHQPQHF. The rearrangement uses TRBV7-2 and TRBJ1-5, with D possibly being TRBD1 (5 bases). From germline, CDR1 is SGHTA and CDR2 FQGNSA. V shed 0 bases and J shed 5 bases, with 8 bases lying between them. The CDR3 spans 14 residues.

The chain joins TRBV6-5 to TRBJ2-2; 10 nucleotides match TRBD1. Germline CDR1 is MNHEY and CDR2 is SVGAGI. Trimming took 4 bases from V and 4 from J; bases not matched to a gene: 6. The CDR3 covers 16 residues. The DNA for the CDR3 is TGTGCCAGCAGTTCCCGGGACAGGGGTGGCACCGGGGAGCTGTTTTTT. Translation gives CASSSRDRGGTGELFF.

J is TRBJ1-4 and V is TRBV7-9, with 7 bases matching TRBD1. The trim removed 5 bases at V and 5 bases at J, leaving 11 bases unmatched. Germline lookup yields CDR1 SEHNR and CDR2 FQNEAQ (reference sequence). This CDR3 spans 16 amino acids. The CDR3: CASSIDTGVYNEKLFF. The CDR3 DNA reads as TGTGCCAGCAGCATAGACACAGGGGTTTACAATGAAAAACTGTTTTTT.

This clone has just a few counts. The CDR3 spells CASSENAGSTDTQYF. In DNA, the CDR3 is TGTGCCAGCAGTGAAAACGCGGGTAGCACAGATACGCAGTATTTT. The chain employs TRBV6-1 and TRBJ2-3, with a possible D match to TRBD2 (5 bases). V was trimmed by 2 bases and J by 0 bases, leaving 9 bases between them. The germline V gene has CDR1 MNHNS and CDR2 SASEGT. The CDR3 spans 15 residues.

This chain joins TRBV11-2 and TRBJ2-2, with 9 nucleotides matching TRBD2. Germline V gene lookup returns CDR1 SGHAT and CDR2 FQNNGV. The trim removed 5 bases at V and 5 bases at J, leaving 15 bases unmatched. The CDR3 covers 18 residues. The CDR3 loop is CASSPAGTSPKGTGELFF. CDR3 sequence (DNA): TGTGCCAGCAGCCCCGCCGGGACTAGCCCCAAAGGGACCGGGGAGCTGTTTTTT.

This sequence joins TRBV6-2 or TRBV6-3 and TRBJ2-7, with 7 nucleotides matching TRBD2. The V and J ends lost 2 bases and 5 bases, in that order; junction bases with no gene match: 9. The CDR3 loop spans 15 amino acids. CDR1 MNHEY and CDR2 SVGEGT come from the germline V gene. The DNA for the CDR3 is TGTGCCAGCAGTTACACCCCCGGGGGGTTTAACGAGCAGTACTTC. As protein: CASSYTPGGFNEQYF.

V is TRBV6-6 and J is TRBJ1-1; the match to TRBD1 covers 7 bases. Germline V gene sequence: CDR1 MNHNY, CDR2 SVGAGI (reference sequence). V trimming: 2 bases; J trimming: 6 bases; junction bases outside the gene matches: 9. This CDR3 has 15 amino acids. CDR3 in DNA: TGTGCCAGCAGTTACGGGAGACAGGGATCGCCTGAAGCTTTCTTT. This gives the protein CASSYGRQGSPEAFF.

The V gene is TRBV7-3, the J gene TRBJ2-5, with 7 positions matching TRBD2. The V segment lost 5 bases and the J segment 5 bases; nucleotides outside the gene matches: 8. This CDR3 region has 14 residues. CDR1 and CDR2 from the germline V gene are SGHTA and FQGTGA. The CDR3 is CASSPSGTTETQYF. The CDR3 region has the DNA TGTGCCAGCAGCCCGTCCGGGACTACGGAGACCCAGTACTTC.

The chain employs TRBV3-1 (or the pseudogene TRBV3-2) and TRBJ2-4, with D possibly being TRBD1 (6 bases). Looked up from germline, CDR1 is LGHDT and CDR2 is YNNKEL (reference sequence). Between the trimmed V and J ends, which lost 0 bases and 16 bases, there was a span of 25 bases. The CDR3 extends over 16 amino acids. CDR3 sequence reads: CASSQDLTGPRQGSYF. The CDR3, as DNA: TGTGCCAGCAGCCAAGACCTAACAGGGCCCCGCCAAGGGAGTTACTTC.

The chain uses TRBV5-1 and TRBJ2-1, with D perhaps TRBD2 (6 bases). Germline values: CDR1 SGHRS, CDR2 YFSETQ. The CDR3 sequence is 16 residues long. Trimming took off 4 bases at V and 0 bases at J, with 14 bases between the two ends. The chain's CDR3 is CASSRVGGASYNEQFF. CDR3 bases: TGCGCCAGCAGCCGGGTCGGGGGTGCCTCCTACAATGAGCAGTTCTTC.

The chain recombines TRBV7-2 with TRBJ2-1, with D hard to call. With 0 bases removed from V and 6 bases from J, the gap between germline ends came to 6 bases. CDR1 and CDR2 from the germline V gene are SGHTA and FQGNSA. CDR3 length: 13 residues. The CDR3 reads CASSLARGNEQFF. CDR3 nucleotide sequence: TGTGCCAGCAGCTTAGCGAGAGGCAATGAGCAGTTCTTC.